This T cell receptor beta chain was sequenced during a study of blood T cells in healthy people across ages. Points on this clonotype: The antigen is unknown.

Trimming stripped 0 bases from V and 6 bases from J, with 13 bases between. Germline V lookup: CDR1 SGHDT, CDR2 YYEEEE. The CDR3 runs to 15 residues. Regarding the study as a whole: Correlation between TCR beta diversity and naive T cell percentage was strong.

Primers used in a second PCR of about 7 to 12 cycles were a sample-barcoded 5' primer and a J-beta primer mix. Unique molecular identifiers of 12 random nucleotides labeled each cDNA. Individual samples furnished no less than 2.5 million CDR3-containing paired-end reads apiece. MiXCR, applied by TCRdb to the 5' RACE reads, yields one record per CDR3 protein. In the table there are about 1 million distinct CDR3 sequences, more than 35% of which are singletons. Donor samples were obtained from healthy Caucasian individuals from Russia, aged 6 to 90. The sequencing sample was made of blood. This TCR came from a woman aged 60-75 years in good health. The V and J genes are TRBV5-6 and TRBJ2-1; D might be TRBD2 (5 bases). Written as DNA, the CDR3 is TGTGCCAGCAGCTTGGTGGCTAGCAGATGCAATGAGCAGTTCTTC. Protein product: CASSLVASRCNEQFF.